These 2 T cell receptor beta chains came from one sample sequenced in a study of T cells after yellow fever vaccination. MiXCR, applied by TCRdb to the 5' RACE reads, yields one record per CDR3 protein. There are roughly 330,000 distinct CDR3 sequences in the sample; around 7% occur only once, and about a sixth lies in the top ten. Here the sequenced sample was PBMCs, taken around 45 days after the first yellow fever vaccination. The receptor set was obtained from a man aged 18 to 29 who received the YFV17D yellow fever vaccine.

This clonotype was detected ten times or more. The chain carries TRBV7-2 and TRBJ2-6; the D gene is possibly TRBD1 (6 bases). The CDR3 runs 15 residues. Germline CDR1 and CDR2: SGHTA and FQGNSA. Trimming pared 7 bases from V and 1 base from J, leaving 11 bases between. The CDR3 sequence: CASNRESSGANVLTF. For the CDR3, the DNA is TGTGCCAGCAACAGGGAAAGTTCTGGGGCCAACGTCCTGACTTTC.

There are a few counts of this clonotype. The chain has TRBV27 and TRBJ2-3, with a weak D call TRBD2 (6 bases). Looked up from germline, CDR1 is MNHEY and CDR2 is SMNVEV (reference sequence). The CDR3 consists of 12 residues. V was clipped by 7 bases and J by 2 bases, with 7 bases between them. The CDR3 is CASTGDTDTQYF. The CDR3 DNA is TGTGCCAGCACGGGGGACACAGATACGCAGTATTTT.